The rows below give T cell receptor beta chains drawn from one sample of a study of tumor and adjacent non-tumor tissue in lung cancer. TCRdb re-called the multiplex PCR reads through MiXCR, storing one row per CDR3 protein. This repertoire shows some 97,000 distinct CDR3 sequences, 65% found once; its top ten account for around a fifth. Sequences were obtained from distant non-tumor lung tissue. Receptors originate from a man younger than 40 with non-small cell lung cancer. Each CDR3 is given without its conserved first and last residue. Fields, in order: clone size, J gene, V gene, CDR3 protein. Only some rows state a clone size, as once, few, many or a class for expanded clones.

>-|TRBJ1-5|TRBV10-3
AISSQGRNQPQH
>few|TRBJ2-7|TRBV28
ASTPAGGHSYEQC
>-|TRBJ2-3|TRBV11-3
ASSLSASGSEAQY
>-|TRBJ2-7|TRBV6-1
ASSELGTASYEQY
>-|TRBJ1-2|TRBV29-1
SVDVGAILGGYT
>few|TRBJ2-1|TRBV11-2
ASSHPGTGIYNEQF
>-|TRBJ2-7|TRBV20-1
SARGVGRGADEQY
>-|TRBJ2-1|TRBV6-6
ASSQWYNEQL
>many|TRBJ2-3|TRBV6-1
ASSELAGETDTQY
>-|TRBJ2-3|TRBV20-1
SANVGFSKGTQY
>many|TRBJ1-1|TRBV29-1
SVGGGVQNTEAF
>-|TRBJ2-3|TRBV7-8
ASKPRTNGVPDTQY
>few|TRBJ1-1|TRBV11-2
ASTLGNRPNTEAF
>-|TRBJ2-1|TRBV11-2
GSNRSVTSGYNEQF
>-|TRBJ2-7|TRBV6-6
PSSYEGLAGLSYEQY
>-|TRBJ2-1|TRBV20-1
SARSRLAYNEQF
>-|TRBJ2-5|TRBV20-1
NASTLNGETQY
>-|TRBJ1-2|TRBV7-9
ASSLTRVDKGSLSYT
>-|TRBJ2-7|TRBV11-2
ANSLELHEQY
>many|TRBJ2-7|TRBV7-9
ASSRGTGNLYEQY
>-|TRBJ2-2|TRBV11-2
ASNTPGQGNTGELL